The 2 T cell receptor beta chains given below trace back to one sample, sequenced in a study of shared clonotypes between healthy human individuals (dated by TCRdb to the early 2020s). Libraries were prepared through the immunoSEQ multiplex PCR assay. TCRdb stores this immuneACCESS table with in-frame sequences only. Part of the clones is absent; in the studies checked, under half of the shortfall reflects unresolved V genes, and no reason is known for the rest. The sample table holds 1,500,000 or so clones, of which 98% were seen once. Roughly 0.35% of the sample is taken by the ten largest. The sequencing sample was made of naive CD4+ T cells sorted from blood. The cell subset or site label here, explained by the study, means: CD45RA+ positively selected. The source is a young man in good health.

In nucleotides, the CDR3 is TGTGCCAGCAGCTGGGAGGGCGGCCGTGGGGCTTTCTTT. Translating gives CASSWEGGRGAFF. The V call is TRBV28, the J call TRBJ1-1; D remains unclear. The germline CDR1 and CDR2 sequences are MDHEN and SYDVKM. This CDR3 spans 13 amino acids. V dropped 6 bases and J dropped 11 bases, with 19 bases sitting between them.

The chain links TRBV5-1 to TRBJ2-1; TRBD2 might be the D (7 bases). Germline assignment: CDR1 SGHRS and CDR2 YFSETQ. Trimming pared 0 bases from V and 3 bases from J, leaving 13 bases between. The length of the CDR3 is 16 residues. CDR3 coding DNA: TGCGCCAGCAGCTTGGCGGCGGGGGCCTTCTACAATGAGCAGTTCTTC. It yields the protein CASSLAAGAFYNEQFF.